A selection of T cell receptor beta chains follows, all from one sample in a study of OX40 agonist ivuxolimab in advanced cancers. Sequencing was performed with immunoSEQ multiplex PCR; in TCRdb, only in-frame clones are kept and a portion is missing. The data hold 65,000 to 95,000 clones, with about 92% observed a single time. Specimen: CD4+ or CD8+ T cells sorted from blood, collected in a trial of the OX40 agonist ivuxolimab. These receptors came from an adult with an advanced solid tumor such as melanoma, head and neck, liver or kidney cancer. CDR3s include the opening cysteine and the closing phenylalanine or tryptophan. The order of the fields is CDR3 DNA, CDR3 protein, V gene, clone size, J gene, D gene. D genes are given only for firm matches. Expanded clones are given a class, and other clones once, few, many or no size at all.

TGTGCCAGTAGTACCCCCACAGGGGTTAGCACAGATACGCAGTATTTT CASSTPTGVSTDTQYF TRBV19 NA TRBJ2-3 TRBD1
TGCGCCAGCAGCCTCGGGCCTGGGGGGGCCAACGTCCTGACTTTC CASSLGPGGANVLTF TRBV5-1 NA TRBJ2-6 NA
TGTGCCAGCAGCTTATGGGGGCGGAGTGAAAAACTGTTTTTT CASSLWGRSEKLFF TRBV5-6 NA TRBJ1-4 NA
TGCGCCAGCAGCGTAATGGGAGGAGATACGCAGTATTTT CASSVMGGDTQYF TRBV5-1 NA TRBJ2-3 NA
TGTGCCAGTAGTCCCCGGCCCAGCCCGGCAACTAATGAAAAACTGTTTTTT CASSPRPSPATNEKLFF TRBV19 NA TRBJ1-4 NA
TGTGCCTGTTCCCCGGGACAGAATAACTGGGGTGGAAACACCATATATTTT CACSPGQNNWGGNTIYF TRBV30 once TRBJ1-3 TRBD1
TGTGCCAGCAGCCCATTGCGGGGGAGTTACAATGAGCAGTTCTTC CASSPLRGSYNEQFF TRBV11-2 NA TRBJ2-1 TRBD2
TGTGCCAGCAGTCCTAGGACAGGGACAGAGACCCAGTACTTC CASSPRTGTETQYF TRBV2 NA TRBJ2-5 TRBD1
TGTGCCAGCAGACTAGCCACAGATACGCAGTATTTT CASRLATDTQYF TRBV6-1 NA TRBJ2-3 NA
TGCGCCAGCAGCTTAAGTACAACGGGGATTGAAGCTTTCTTT CASSLSTTGIEAFF TRBV5-1 NA TRBJ1-1 NA
TGTGCCAGCAAGAAGGGTGCAGATACGCAGTATTTT CASKKGADTQYF TRBV6-5 NA TRBJ2-3 NA
TGCGCCAGCAGGAATCCGGGACAGACCTACGAGCAGTACTTC CASRNPGQTYEQYF TRBV10-2 NA TRBJ2-7 TRBD1
TGCAGCGTTGAAGAGGCCGATAACTATGGCTACACCTTC CSVEEADNYGYTF TRBV29-1 once TRBJ1-2 NA
TGTGCCAGCAGCTCCGGGGGCTATGGCTACACCTTC CASSSGGYGYTF TRBV5-4 NA TRBJ1-2 NA
TGTGCCAGCAGTTTATGGGCTAGCGGGGTGAATGAGCAGTTCTTC CASSLWASGVNEQFF TRBV27 once TRBJ2-1 TRBD2
TGTGCCAGCAGCCGCGCCGGGAGTTCACCCCTCCACTTT CASSRAGSSPLHF TRBV25-1 NA TRBJ1-6 NA
TGCGCCAGCAGCTTAGATGAGACCCAGTACTTC CASSLDETQYF TRBV5-1 NA TRBJ2-5 NA
TGTGCCAGCAGAGGCGGGACCCCGGGGACCCAGTACTTC CASRGGTPGTQYF TRBV28 NA TRBJ2-5 NA
TGTGCCAGCAGCCGTTCCAAACAGGGGCGGGGGTCTGAAGCTTTCTTT CASSRSKQGRGSEAFF TRBV11-1 NA TRBJ1-1 TRBD1
TGTGCCTGGAGTGCCGGACAGGGTCACACTGAAGCTTTCTTT CAWSAGQGHTEAFF TRBV30 NA TRBJ1-1 TRBD1
TGTGCCAGCAGCCAAGAGAGCAGCTATGGCTACACCTTC CASSQESSYGYTF TRBV4-2 few TRBJ1-2 NA
TGTGCCAGCAGCGGTAGGGGGCAGGAGACCCAGTACTTC CASSGRGQETQYF TRBV11-2 NA TRBJ2-5 TRBD1
TGCAGCGTTGCCCTTGTTACAACAGATACGCAGTATTTT CSVALVTTDTQYF TRBV29-1 NA TRBJ2-3 NA
TGTGCCAGCAGTCTTCGGACAGTCTTTAATTCACCCCTCCACTTT CASSLRTVFNSPLHF TRBV6-5 NA TRBJ1-6 NA
TGTGCCAGCAGTGAACCCCAAGGTTCCTATGGCTACACCTTC CASSEPQGSYGYTF TRBV25-1 NA TRBJ1-2 NA
TGCGCCAGCAGCCATCCGGGACTAGCGGCGAGGGAGCTGTTTTTT CASSHPGLAARELFF TRBV4-1 NA TRBJ2-2 TRBD2
TGTGCCAGCAGTTCGGCAGGAATTAACTATGGCTACACCTTC CASSSAGINYGYTF TRBV6-6 NA TRBJ1-2 NA
TGTGCCAGCAGCAGTAGAAGACAGGGGTACAATGAGCAGTTCTTC CASSSRRQGYNEQFF TRBV4-2 NA TRBJ2-1 TRBD1
TGTGCCAGCTTAGAGGGGACTACTAGCAATCAGCCCCAGCATTTT CASLEGTTSNQPQHF TRBV6-1 NA TRBJ1-5 NA
TGTGCCAGCAGACTCGACGGAAACTATGGCTACACCTTC CASRLDGNYGYTF TRBV6-1 NA TRBJ1-2 NA
TGTGCCAGCAGCCCCCTTAGCGGGGGTAGCTCCTACGAGCAGTACTTC CASSPLSGGSSYEQYF TRBV7-8 once TRBJ2-7 TRBD2
TGTGCCAGCAGCAACAGGGGGCGCGGCGGCACCGGGGAGCTGTTTTTT CASSNRGRGGTGELFF TRBV27 NA TRBJ2-2 TRBD1
TGTGCCAGCAGTTCCTACGGTTGGGGGTTCGCTGAAGCTTTCTTT CASSSYGWGFAEAFF TRBV6-5 once TRBJ1-1 NA
TGTGCCAGCAGCTTGGAGGGCCCAGGGAGATTGTACGGCTACACCTTC CASSLEGPGRLYGYTF TRBV5-6 NA TRBJ1-2 NA
TGTGCCAGCACAAAGGGAGGACAGCAAGAGACCCAGTACTTC CASTKGGQQETQYF TRBV18 NA TRBJ2-5 NA
TGTGCCAGCTCACCCCAAAAGCAGGGGGAAGCTTTCTTT CASSPQKQGEAFF TRBV18 NA TRBJ1-1 NA
TGCGCCAGCAGCTTAGACAGTAGCAACTTTAAACCCCTCCACTTT CASSLDSSNFKPLHF TRBV5-1 NA TRBJ1-6 NA